Presented here are 10 T cell receptor beta chains from one specimen sequenced in a study of blood T cell repertoires in COVID-19. Assay: immunoSEQ multiplex PCR; the TCRdb copy retains only in-frame clones and omits some. The sample consists of hundreds of thousands of clones, about 85% of them appearing once. The sample consisted of peripheral blood. The origin of the receptors is a woman aged 18 to 35 who had recovered from COVID-19.

This clone was recorded only once. The chain uses TRBV28 and TRBJ2-1; 9 bases are shared with TRBD1. Germline V lookup: CDR1 MDHEN, CDR2 SYDVKM. The CDR3 is 15 amino acids. With 2 bases clipped from V and 8 bases from J, the junction kept 7 bases outside the gene matches. This chain's CDR3 is CASSLLGQGSDEQFF. The CDR3 DNA reads TGTGCCAGCAGTTTACTGGGACAGGGAAGCGATGAGCAGTTCTTC.

The V gene is TRBV5-1, the J gene TRBJ2-1; D possibly corresponds to TRBD2 (5 bases). CDR3 length: 14 residues. Germline V gene sequence: CDR1 SGHRS, CDR2 YFSETQ. Trimming removed 0 bases from V and 10 bases from J, with 14 bases in between. Here the CDR3 reads CASSLAGSSEEQFF. In nucleotides, the CDR3 is TGCGCCAGCAGCTTGGCGGGGTCGTCAGAGGAGCAGTTCTTC.

The chain employs TRBV7-3 and TRBJ2-1, with 8 bases matching TRBD2. The length of the CDR3 is 14 residues. Germline V gene data show CDR1 as SGHTA and CDR2 as FQGTGA. V trimming: 5 bases; J trimming: 7 bases; junction bases outside the gene matches: 7. The DNA for the CDR3 is TGTGCCAGCAGCCATCTAGGCGGGGGGAATGAGCAGTTCTTC. Its translation: CASSHLGGGNEQFF.

This chain uses TRBV15 with TRBJ2-1; unclear D gene. This CDR3 spans 14 amino acids. The germline gives CDR1 LNHNV, CDR2 YYDKDF (reference sequence). V was clipped by 1 base and J by 9 bases, with 13 bases between them. CDR3 nucleotide sequence: TGTGCCACCAGCAGAGCGGTAGGAGTCCCTGAGCAGTTCTTC. Residues: CATSRAVGVPEQFF. Using reference TRBV15 and TRBJ2-1 for the parts outside the CDR3, the full variable domain is DAMVIQNPRYQVTQFGKPVTLSCSQTLNHNVMYWYQQKSSQAPKLLFHYYDKDFNNEADTPDNFQSRRPNTSFCFLDIRSPGLGDTAMYLCATSRAVGVPEQFFGPGTRLTVL.

The rearrangement links TRBV4-3 to TRBJ2-7; D perhaps matches TRBD1 (6 bases). V lost 0 bases, J lost 3 bases, and 15 bases lay in between. CDR3 length: 16 amino acids. The germline CDR1 and CDR2 sequences are LGHNA and YSLEER. The CDR3 sequence is CASSQDSDRPDYEQYF. CDR3 coding DNA: TGCGCCAGCAGCCAAGATAGCGACAGGCCCGACTACGAGCAGTACTTC.

This chain joins TRBV4-1 and TRBJ2-7; maybe TRBD2 (5 bases). The CDR3 is made up of 14 amino acids. V lost 0 bases and J 1 base, leaving 7 bases between the germline ends. Germline V gene sequence: CDR1 MGHRA, CDR2 YSYEKL. The CDR3 is CASSQDGVSYEQYF. The DNA for the CDR3 is TGCGCCAGCAGCCAAGACGGGGTATCCTACGAGCAGTACTTC.

This clone appeared once. The CDR3 DNA reads as TGCGCCAGCAGCACGGGACTAGCGGTAGCCACAGATACGCAGTATTTT. Its translation is CASSTGLAVATDTQYF. The chain couples TRBV5-1 to TRBJ2-3; the match to TRBD2 covers 11 bases. The CDR3 sequence is 16 residues long. The V segment lost 4 bases and the J segment 2 bases; nucleotides outside the gene matches: 6. In germline, CDR1 is SGHRS, CDR2 YFSETQ.

The chain employs TRBV25-1 and TRBJ2-1; 8 bases are shared with TRBD2. The germline gives CDR1 MGHDK, CDR2 SYGVNS. The CDR3 sequence is 18 residues long. Trimming removed 2 bases from V and 9 bases from J; junction bases left unmatched: 18. CDR3 sequence: CASSEGIPISGVGGEQFF. The CDR3 nucleotides are TGTGCCAGCAGTGAAGGGATACCGATTAGCGGGGTCGGTGGTGAGCAGTTCTTC.

The CDR3 loop reads CASSFLSGSSYEQYF. Here the CDR3 DNA reads TGTGCCAGCAGTTTCCTTAGCGGGAGTAGCTACGAGCAGTACTTC. This rearrangement joins TRBV7-2 to TRBJ2-7; TRBD2 matches at 9 bases. CDR1 is SGHTA, CDR2 FQGNSA, per germline. The CDR3 has 15 residues. V gave up 6 bases and J gave up 3 bases; unmatched junction bases: 9.

This chain connects TRBV15 to TRBJ1-6; TRBD1 aligns across 7 bases. The CDR3 loop spans 14 amino acids. J lost 7 bases, V lost 3 bases, and 3 bases had no gene match. Germline CDR1 and CDR2: LNHNV and YYDKDF (reference sequence). The CDR3 nucleotides read TGTGCCACCAGCAGGGACAGGCGAAATTCACCCCTCCACTTT. Amino acids: CATSRDRRNSPLHF.